These 16 T cell receptor beta chains share one sample of origin, sequenced in a study of blood T cell repertoires in COVID-19. Sequencing was performed with immunoSEQ multiplex PCR; in TCRdb, only in-frame clones are kept and a portion is missing. This table holds approximately 360,000 clones, around 83% found once. Material: PBMCs or T cells enriched from blood (not recorded which). These receptors were collected from a woman aged 45-65 years who had recovered from COVID-19.

This clone was observed a single time. The rearrangement links TRBV6-2 or TRBV6-3 to TRBJ2-5, with D maybe TRBD2 (6 bases). The CDR3 is 15 amino acids. Germline V gene sequence: CDR1 MNHEY, CDR2 SVGEGT. The V end lost 0 bases, the J end lost 1 base, and 9 bases lay between the germline ends. The DNA for the CDR3 is TGTGCCAGCAGTTACTCGATCGGGAGCCAAGAGACCCAGTACTTC. The encoded protein is CASSYSIGSQETQYF.

This clone showed up just a few times. The chain combines TRBV2 with TRBJ2-1; the D gene is possibly TRBD2 (6 bases). The CDR3 is made up of 13 amino acids. The V and J ends lost 7 bases and 8 bases respectively, with 15 bases between them. Germline V lookup: CDR1 SNHLY, CDR2 FYNNEI. CDR3 in amino acids: CASKKGGWDEQFF. Written as DNA, the CDR3 is TGTGCCAGCAAAAAGGGAGGCTGGGATGAGCAGTTCTTC. The full variable domain, with the rest looked up from reference TRBV2 and TRBJ2-1, is EPEVTQTPSHQVTQMGQEVILRCVPISNHLYFYWYRQILGQKVEFLVSFYNNEISEKSEIFDDQFSVERPDGSNFTLKIRSTKLEDSAMYFCASKKGGWDEQFFGPGTRLTVL.

This chain links TRBV4-3 with TRBJ1-2; D not resolved. V was shortened by 2 bases and J by 5 bases, with 18 bases between the two germline ends. The CDR3 contains 16 residues. The germline V gene encodes CDR1 LGHNA and CDR2 YSLEER. The CDR3 loop is CASSQQFNGISYGYTF. The DNA of the CDR3 is TGCGCCAGCAGCCAACAGTTTAACGGGATTTCATATGGCTACACCTTC.

This clone was observed once. This chain uses TRBV4-3 with TRBJ2-3, with 9 bases lining up with TRBD1. After removal of 3 bases from V and 7 bases from J, the junction contained 2 bases not matched to a gene. Germline values: CDR1 LGHNA, CDR2 YSLEER. This CDR3 is 13 amino acids long. CDR3 protein: CASSQDRGHTQYF. CDR3 DNA: TGCGCCAGCAGCCAGGACAGGGGACATACGCAGTATTTT.

The chain employs TRBV5-1 and TRBJ2-1, with D possibly being TRBD2 (6 bases). Trimming shortened V by 4 bases and J by 3 bases, and 8 bases separated the two germline ends. The CDR3 runs to 13 residues. CDR1 and CDR2 from the germline V gene are SGHRS and YFSETQ. The CDR3 sequence: CASSPGGYNEQFF. As DNA, the CDR3 is TGCGCCAGCAGCCCCGGGGGCTACAATGAGCAGTTCTTC.

This clone has only one observation. The CDR3 sequence is CSAWDSPVGTEAFF. CDR3 in DNA: TGCAGCGCCTGGGACTCCCCGGTGGGCACTGAAGCTTTCTTT. This chain links TRBV29-1 with TRBJ1-1; tentative D call: TRBD1 (5 bases). With 7 bases removed from V and 4 bases from J, the gap between germline ends came to 19 bases. The CDR3 consists of 14 residues. Germline V gene data show CDR1 as SQVTM and CDR2 as ANQGSEA.

The chain links TRBV7-7 to TRBJ2-2; a weak D match, TRBD2 (5 bases). V was clipped by 5 bases and J by 4 bases, with 17 bases between them. Germline CDR1 SSHAT, CDR2 FNYEAQ (reference sequence). The CDR3 consists of 16 residues. The CDR3 sequence: CASSPRTLGGTGELFF. CDR3 nucleotide sequence: TGTGCCAGCAGCCCCCGGACCCTAGGAGGCACCGGGGAGCTGTTTTTT.

This chain links TRBV29-1 with TRBJ2-1, with 9 bases matching TRBD1. V gave up 4 bases and J gave up 4 bases; unmatched junction bases: 5. In germline, CDR1 is SQVTM, CDR2 ANQGSEA. The CDR3 loop spans 14 amino acids. The CDR3 is CSVVEQGAYNEQFF. In DNA form, the CDR3 reads TGCAGCGTTGTCGAACAGGGGGCTTACAATGAGCAGTTCTTC.

J is TRBJ1-1 and V is TRBV30; no clear D. The CDR3 totals 13 residues. Trimming left V 1 base short and J 0 bases short, with 6 bases between. From germline, CDR1 is GTSNPN and CDR2 SVGIG (reference sequence). The CDR3 region has the DNA TGTGCCTGGAGTGGCGATTTGAACACTGAAGCTTTCTTT. Translating gives CAWSGDLNTEAFF.

The chain couples TRBV30 to TRBJ1-2, with no clear D. The CDR3 length is 12 residues. V lost 2 bases to trimming and J lost 8 bases, with 12 bases between them. Germline V gene data show CDR1 as GTSNPN and CDR2 as SVGIG (reference sequence). The CDR3 sequence is CAWSQLTHGYTF. The CDR3 bases are TGTGCCTGGAGTCAGTTGACTCACGGCTACACCTTC.

The rearrangement links TRBV20-1 to TRBJ1-1; 8 positions agree with TRBD1. Germline loops: CDR1 DFQATT, CDR2 SNEGSKA (reference sequence). Trimming cost V 3 bases and J 3 bases; bases outside gene matches: 9. The CDR3 totals 15 residues. In nucleotides, the CDR3 is TGCAGTGCTAGTTCAGGGGACAGGCAGGACACTGAAGCTTTCTTT. As protein: CSASSGDRQDTEAFF.

This clone was observed a single time. This chain links TRBV10-2 with TRBJ1-2; D is undetermined. The length of the CDR3 is 12 residues. The V end lost 7 bases, the J end lost 2 bases, and 8 bases lay between the germline ends. Germline-derived CDR1 and CDR2 are WSHSY and SAAADI. The CDR3 DNA is TGCGCCAGCAATTCCAGGAACTATGGCTACACCTTC. Translated, it gives CASNSRNYGYTF.

The chain has TRBV11-3 and TRBJ1-3, with D possibly TRBD1 on 5 matching bases. The V end was cut by 4 bases, the J end by 0 bases, with 16 bases between. The CDR3 is made up of 17 amino acids. Per the germline V gene, CDR1 is SGHNT and CDR2 is YENEEA. The DNA of the CDR3 is TGTGCCAGCAGCTCCTTTGGCACAGGTAACTCTGGAAACACCATATATTTT. Amino acids: CASSSFGTGNSGNTIYF.

CDR3 region: CASSQLAGFNEQFF. DNA for the CDR3: TGTGCCAGCAGCCAACTAGCGGGATTCAATGAGCAGTTCTTC. This chain uses TRBV14 with TRBJ2-1, with 9 bases aligning to TRBD2. V was pared by 2 bases and J by 6 bases, with 2 bases of the junction left unmatched. Germline values: CDR1 SGHDN, CDR2 FVKESK. There are 14 residues in the CDR3. The variable domain in full, completed from reference TRBV14 and TRBJ2-1, reads EAGVTQFPSHSVIEKGQTVTLRCDPISGHDNLYWYRRVMGKEIKFLLHFVKESKQDESGMPNNRFLAERTGGTYSTLKVQPAELEDSGVYFCASSQLAGFNEQFFGPGTRLTVL.

This clone has only a few counts. The chain carries TRBV28 and TRBJ2-7; the D gene is possibly TRBD2 (5 bases). V shed 1 base and J shed 0 bases, with 7 bases lying between them. CDR1 and CDR2 from the germline V gene are MDHEN and SYDVKM. This CDR3 is built from 14 residues. CDR3 sequence reads: CASSLFGDSYEQYF. The CDR3 nucleotides read TGTGCCAGCAGTTTATTCGGGGACTCCTACGAGCAGTACTTC.

Of note for this clone: This sample includes further DNA sequences coding for the same CDR3. The V and J genes are TRBV6-5 and TRBJ1-2; D unresolved. The CDR3 runs to 11 residues. CDR1 MNHEY and CDR2 SVGAGI come from the germline V gene. Trimming cost V 6 bases and J 5 bases, with 7 bases left between them. The chain's CDR3 is CASRDSYGYTF. CDR3 sequence (DNA): TGTGCCAGCAGAGACTCATATGGCTACACCTTC.